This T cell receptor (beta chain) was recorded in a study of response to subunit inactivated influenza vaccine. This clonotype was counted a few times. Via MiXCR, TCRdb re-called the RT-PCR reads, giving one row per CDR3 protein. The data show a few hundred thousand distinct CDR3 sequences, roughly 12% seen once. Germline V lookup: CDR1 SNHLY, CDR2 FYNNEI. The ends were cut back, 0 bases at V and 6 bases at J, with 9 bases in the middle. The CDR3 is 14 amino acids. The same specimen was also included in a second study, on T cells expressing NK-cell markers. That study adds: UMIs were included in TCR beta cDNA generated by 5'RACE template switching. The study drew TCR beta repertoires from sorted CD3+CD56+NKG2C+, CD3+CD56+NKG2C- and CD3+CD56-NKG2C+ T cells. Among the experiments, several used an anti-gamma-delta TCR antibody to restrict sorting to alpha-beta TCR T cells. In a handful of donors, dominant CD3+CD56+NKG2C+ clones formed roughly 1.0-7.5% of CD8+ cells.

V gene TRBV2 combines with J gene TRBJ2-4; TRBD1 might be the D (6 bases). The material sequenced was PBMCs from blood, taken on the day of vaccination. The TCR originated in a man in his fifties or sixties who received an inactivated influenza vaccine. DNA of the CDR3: TGTGCCAGCAGTGAAGCCGGGACAACAAACATTCAGTACTTC. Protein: CASSEAGTTNIQYF.